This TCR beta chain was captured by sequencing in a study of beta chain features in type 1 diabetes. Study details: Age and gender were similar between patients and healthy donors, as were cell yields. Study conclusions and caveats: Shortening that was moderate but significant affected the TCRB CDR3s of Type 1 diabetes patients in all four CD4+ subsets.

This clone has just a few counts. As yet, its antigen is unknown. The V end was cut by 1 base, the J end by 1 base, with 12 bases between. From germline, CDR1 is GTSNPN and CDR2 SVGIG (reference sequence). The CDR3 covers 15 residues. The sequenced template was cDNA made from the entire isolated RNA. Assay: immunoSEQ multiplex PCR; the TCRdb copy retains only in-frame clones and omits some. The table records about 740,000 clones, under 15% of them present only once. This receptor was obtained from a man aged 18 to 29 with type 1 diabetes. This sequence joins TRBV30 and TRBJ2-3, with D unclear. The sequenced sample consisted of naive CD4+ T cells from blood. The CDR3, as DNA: TGTGCCTGGAGTGGAACGAGTACACGCACAGATACGCAGTATTTT. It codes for CAWSGTSTRTDTQYF. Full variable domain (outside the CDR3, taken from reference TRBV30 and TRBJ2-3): SQTIHQWPATLVQPVGSPLSLECTVEGTSNPNLYWYRQAAGRGLQLLFYSVGIGQISSEVPQNLSASRPQDRQFILSSKKLLLSDSGFYLCAWSGTSTRTDTQYFGPGTRLTVL.